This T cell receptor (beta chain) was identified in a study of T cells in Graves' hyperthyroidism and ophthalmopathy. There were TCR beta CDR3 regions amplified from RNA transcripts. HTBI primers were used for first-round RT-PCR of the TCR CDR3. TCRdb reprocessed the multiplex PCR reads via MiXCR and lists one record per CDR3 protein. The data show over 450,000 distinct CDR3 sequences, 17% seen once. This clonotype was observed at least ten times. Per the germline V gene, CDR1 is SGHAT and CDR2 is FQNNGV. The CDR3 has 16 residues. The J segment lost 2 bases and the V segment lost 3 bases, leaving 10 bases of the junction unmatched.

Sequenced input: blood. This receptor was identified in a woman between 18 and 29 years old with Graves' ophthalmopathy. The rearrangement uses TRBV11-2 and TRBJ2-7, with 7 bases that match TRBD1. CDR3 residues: CASSLTRQGNPYEQYF. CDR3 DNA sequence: TGTGCCAGCAGCTTGACTCGACAGGGAAACCCCTACGAGCAGTACTTC.